The source of this TCR beta chain is a study of T cell responses to AZD1222 COVID-19 vaccine (dated by TCRdb to the early 2020s). A note on the overall study: Because spike-specific TCR depth and breadth did not differ between the two schedules, AZD1222 recipients who got a second dose at roughly 4 weeks were pooled with those who got a second dose at roughly 12 weeks. A total of under 250 trial participants underwent TCR sequencing, of whom 207 had received two doses of AZD1222 and some 26 had received two doses of the MenACWY control vaccine. Trial participants were enrolled into age subgroups of 18-55, 56-69 and 70-plus years, which contained about 150, 28 and 57 TCR-sequenced participants, respectively. On the study overall, not on this receptor specifically: Spike-specific TCR breadth and depth rose significantly after two AZD1222 doses compared with day 0 and with MenACWY recipients. Conclusions about previously exposed vaccinees are limited because only 6 or 7 AZD1222 recipients were SARS-CoV-2 seropositive at baseline. Vaccine-associated CD4 TCRs spanned the whole spike protein, with dominant responses in regions 160-218 and 743-854. The 56-69-year group was small, and its depth increase did not reach significance, likely because of low power. Reportedly, close to half of the unique spike-specific TCRs recognized epitopes lying outside the regions that are mutated in the B.1.351 and B.1.1.7 variants. Most participants were white British and females outnumbered males, and the authors suggested that clonal diversity may have been underestimated. No day 14 peak-response samples were available, so repertoires were characterized only after the peak T cell response.

Reading the label with the study, this specimen's time point is: baseline before first vaccination. Vaccinee samples came from UK trials COV001 and COV002, including a single-blind randomized controlled phase 2/3 trial of AZD1222 (ChAdOx1 nCoV-19) in healthy adults. For TCRbeta chain sequencing, PBMC samples were collected from trial participants at day 0 and at day 28 after the second dose. Reading from cysteine to phenylalanine, the CDR3 counts 18 amino acids. Only CDR3 DNA is held: 54 bases, read in frame from base 1. CDR1 and CDR2, looked up from the germline V gene (reference sequence), are SEHNR and FQNEAQ. V has 4 bases trimmed and J has 0 bases trimmed; junction bases matching no gene number 5. To note about this clone: Its antigen is currently not known. Base quality data are lacking; no much larger clone is found one base away.

The CDR3 regions of human TCRbeta chains were analyzed by immunosequencing. As for how the authors treated the data: TCRs in the repertoires were compared against a reference library of SARS-CoV-2-specific TCRs that had been generated with the MIRA antigen-specificity platform. Breadth was defined as the fraction of unique TCRs that were SARS-CoV-2-associated. Depth was defined as the fraction of total T cells that were SARS-CoV-2-associated. Using the MIRA data, every spike-specific TCR was mapped to the spike region that the TCR reacted to and assigned to either a CD4 or a CD8 class. Log10-transformed breadth and depth values were compared by one-way ANOVA with Sidak's multiple comparisons tests. TCRdb took this table from immuneACCESS and kept in-frame rearrangements with V and J called. Such tables lack part of the clones; where checked against another copy, unresolved V genes explain under half of the gap, and the rest is unexplained. D and trimming were read from the DNA, whereas the V and J calls and clone size are those reported in that table. The sample table records approximately 120,000 clones; around nine tenths of these occur just once. Roughly 12% of the sample is in the top ten clones.

This clonotype was obtained from an adult in good health. Sample: peripheral blood, taken on day 0 of AZD1222 vaccination. This receptor chain uses TRBV7-9 and TRBJ2-3, and TRBD2 matches 15 of the central bases. The nucleotides are TGTGCCAGCAGCTCAGGACTAGCGGGAGGGTCTAGCACAGATACGCAGTATTTT. Its protein reads: CASSSGLAGGSSTDTQYF.